This T cell receptor beta chain came from a study of control samples from healthy donors and cancer patients. Produced via immunoSEQ multiplex PCR; TCRdb's table is partial and in-frame only. The table has about 89,000 clones, 85% to 90% seen once. The V and J ends lost 1 base and 0 bases respectively, with 10 bases between them. CDR1 LGHDT and CDR2 YNNKEL come from the germline V gene (reference sequence). This CDR3 spans 16 amino acids. This receptor was identified in a woman aged 40 to 50 in good health. The sample taken for sequencing was blood. The chain links TRBV3-1 (or the pseudogene TRBV3-2) to TRBJ1-3; TRBD1 is a possible D gene (5 bases). The DNA of the CDR3 is TGTGCCAGCAGCCAAGTGGGGCTAAACTCTGGAAACACCATATATTTT. Protein product: CASSQVGLNSGNTIYF.